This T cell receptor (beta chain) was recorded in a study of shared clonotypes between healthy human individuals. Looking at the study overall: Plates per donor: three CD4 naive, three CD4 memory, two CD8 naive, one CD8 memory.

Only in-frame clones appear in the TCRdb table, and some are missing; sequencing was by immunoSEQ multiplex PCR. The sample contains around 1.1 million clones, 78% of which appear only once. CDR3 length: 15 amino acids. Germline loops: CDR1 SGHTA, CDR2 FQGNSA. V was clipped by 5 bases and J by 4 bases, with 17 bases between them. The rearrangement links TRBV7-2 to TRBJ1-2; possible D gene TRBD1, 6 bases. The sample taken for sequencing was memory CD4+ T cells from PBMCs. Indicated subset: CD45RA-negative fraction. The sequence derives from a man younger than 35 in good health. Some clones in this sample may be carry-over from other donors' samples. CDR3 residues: CASSASTGLAYGYTF. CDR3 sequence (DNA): TGTGCCAGCAGCGCCTCCACAGGGTTGGCCTATGGCTACACCTTC.